The next 18 T cell receptor beta chains were all read from a single sample in a study of vaccination effects on CD4 cells after COVID-19. The repertoire was sequenced with immunoSEQ multiplex PCR; TCRdb's copy has only in-frame clones and lacks some. The sample shows 35,000 to 45,000 clones, approximately 78% of them seen only once. No antigens are known for them. Expansion of antigen-specific CD4+ T cells with viral peptide pools was carried out by the ViraFEST assay before sequencing. Following culture for around 10 days, CD4+ T cells were isolated. Their SARS-CoV-2 infection, verified by PCR, occurred between March and December 2020. Source: CD4+ T cells from PBMCs cultured with HCoV-NL63 spike peptides, taken before COVID-19 vaccination. The source of these receptors is a human donor who had a prior SARS-CoV-2 infection.

DNA of the CDR3: TGTGCCAGCTCTCCAACAGTGGGGGAAAATGGCTACACCTTC. Encoded protein: CASSPTVGENGYTF. The V gene is TRBV18, the J gene TRBJ1-2; TRBD1 is a possible D gene (5 bases). The CDR3 runs 14 residues. Germline CDR1 reads KGHSH; CDR2 reads LQKENI. The germline V and J ends were trimmed by 6 bases and 6 bases, with 17 bases remaining between them.

The chain recombines TRBV5-5 with TRBJ2-3; TRBD2 is a possible D gene (6 bases). V was trimmed by 2 bases and J by 5 bases, leaving 21 bases between them. Germline V CDR1 and CDR2: SGHKS, YYEKEE (reference sequence). This CDR3 spans 17 amino acids. The CDR3 nucleotides are TGTGCCAGCAGCTTCTTCCATGTAGCGGACCATGAAGATACGCAGTATTTT. It specifies CASSFFHVADHEDTQYF.

In nucleotides, the CDR3 is TGCGCCAGCAGCGAACAGACAGGGAAAAACACCATATATTTT. Translating gives CASSEQTGKNTIYF. The rearrangement uses TRBV5-1 and TRBJ1-3, with 7 positions matching TRBD1. The CDR3 totals 14 residues. V shed 4 bases, J shed 6 bases, and the junction held 7 bases outside the gene matches. CDR1 is SGHRS, CDR2 YFSETQ, per germline.

CDR3 amino acids: CASTGTSGGTGELFF. CDR3 in DNA: TGTGCCAGCACTGGGACTAGCGGGGGCACCGGGGAGCTGTTTTTT. The chain links TRBV2 to TRBJ2-2; 14 bases match TRBD2. This CDR3 is built from 15 residues. The J segment lost 4 bases and the V segment lost 7 bases, leaving 2 bases of the junction unmatched. Germline lookup yields CDR1 SNHLY and CDR2 FYNNEI.

V gene TRBV2 combines with J gene TRBJ1-6; no firm D call. The CDR3 is 15 residues long. Germline V gene lookup returns CDR1 SNHLY and CDR2 FYNNEI. Trimming shortened V by 3 bases and J by 6 bases, and 12 bases separated the two germline ends. This CDR3 reads CASSDMGSVNSPLHF. CDR3 nucleotide sequence: TGTGCCAGCAGTGACATGGGGTCGGTTAATTCACCCCTCCACTTT.

In this sample, this clone turned up a few times. The V gene is TRBV7-9, the J gene TRBJ1-4, with TRBD1 matching 7 bases. Trimming cost V 5 bases and J 5 bases; bases outside gene matches: 8. Germline V lookup: CDR1 SEHNR, CDR2 FQNEAQ (reference sequence). This CDR3 region has 15 residues. CDR3 bases: TGTGCCAGCAGCGCCCAGGGGGGGGAAAATGAAAAACTGTTTTTT. Protein sequence: CASSAQGGENEKLFF.

DNA of the CDR3: TGCGCCAGCAGCCAATTCTCGGGACAGTACACCGGGGAGCTGTTTTTT. Protein product: CASSQFSGQYTGELFF. This chain connects TRBV4-1 to TRBJ2-2; TRBD1 matches 7 bases. The germline V gene encodes CDR1 MGHRA and CDR2 YSYEKL. With 2 bases clipped from V and 3 bases from J, the junction kept 6 bases outside the gene matches. This CDR3 is built from 16 residues.

This clone was detected only a few times. The chain combines TRBV11-2 with TRBJ2-7; D may be TRBD1 or TRBD2 (5 bases each). This CDR3 is built from 15 residues. Germline CDR1 SGHAT, CDR2 FQNNGV. V gave up 0 bases and J gave up 4 bases, with 13 bases separating them. CDR3: CASSLDLGEWYEQYF. CDR3 sequence (DNA): TGTGCCAGCAGCTTAGATTTGGGGGAATGGTACGAGCAGTACTTC.

This clone was observed a few times. The chain employs TRBV29-1 and TRBJ2-3; D call uncertain. The CDR3 totals 12 residues. The germline CDR1 and CDR2 sequences are SQVTM and ANQGSEA. Trimming cost V 3 bases and J 4 bases, with 8 bases left between them. Here the CDR3 reads CSVERWADTQYF. DNA of the CDR3: TGCAGCGTTGAGCGGTGGGCAGATACGCAGTATTTT.

The J gene is TRBJ2-2, the V gene TRBV4-2; D is possibly TRBD2 (6 bases). With 4 bases removed from V and 4 bases from J, the gap between germline ends came to 19 bases. The CDR3 is made up of 17 amino acids. The V gene's germline CDR1 is LGHNA and CDR2 YNFKEQ. The CDR3 spells CASSLPRGGVGTGELFF. CDR3 in DNA: TGTGCCAGCAGCCTCCCCCGGGGCGGGGTGGGCACCGGGGAGCTGTTTTTT.

This chain connects TRBV7-2 to TRBJ2-5; D call uncertain. Trimming took 1 base from V and 4 from J, leaving 7 bases between them. The V gene's germline CDR1 is SGHTA and CDR2 FQGNSA. The length of the CDR3 is 13 residues. In DNA, the CDR3 is TGTGCCAGCAGCTTAGACAACGGAGAGACCCAGTACTTC. Encoded protein: CASSLDNGETQYF. The full variable domain, in which reference TRBV7-2 and TRBJ2-5 provide the parts outside the CDR3, is GAGVSQSPSNKVTEKGKDVELRCDPISGHTALYWYRQSLGQGLEFLIYFQGNSAPDKSGLPSDRFSAERTGGSVSTLTIQRTQQEDSAVYLCASSLDNGETQYFGPGTRLLVL.

V is TRBV7-8 and J is TRBJ2-7; D is perhaps TRBD2 (6 bases). Germline V lookup: CDR1 SGHVS, CDR2 FQNEAQ. The CDR3 is made up of 16 amino acids. Trimming took off 0 bases at V and 1 base at J, with 13 bases between the two ends. DNA of the CDR3: TGTGCCAGCAGCTTAGCGGTTCCTAGCGCGTCCTACGAGCAGTACTTC. It is translated as CASSLAVPSASYEQYF.

With respect to this clone: One junction end disagrees with the germline gene, perhaps due to a read error. The chain recombines TRBV11-3 with TRBJ1-1; D remains unclear. Looked up from germline, CDR1 is SGHNT and CDR2 is YENEEA. This CDR3 contains 13 residues. The CDR3 DNA is TGTGCCAGCAGCCTAGAAATGAACACTGAAGCTTTCTTT. It codes for CASSLEMNTEAFF.

This clone was counted a few times. The chain recombines TRBV19 with TRBJ1-1; D call uncertain. CDR3 length equals 14 residues. Germline-derived CDR1 and CDR2 are LNHDA and SQIVND (reference sequence). The V end was cut by 8 bases, the J end by 4 bases, with 17 bases between. The CDR3 protein is CASVVREPITEAFF. For the CDR3, the DNA is TGTGCCAGTGTCGTTAGGGAACCGATCACTGAAGCTTTCTTT.

The rearrangement uses TRBV6-5 and TRBJ1-2, with 7 bases matching TRBD1. The length of the CDR3 is 12 residues. V lost 4 bases to trimming and J lost 9 bases; unmatched junction nucleotides: 5. CDR1 and CDR2 (germline): MNHEY, SVGAGI. CDR3 DNA sequence: TGTGCCAGCAGTTTCACAGGGGATAGCTACACCTTC. It specifies CASSFTGDSYTF.

V usage is TRBV30 and J usage is TRBJ2-2; D might be TRBD1 (6 bases). CDR1 is GTSNPN and CDR2 is SVGIG in the germline V gene (reference sequence). With 4 bases removed from V and 2 bases from J, the gap between germline ends came to 8 bases. This CDR3 is 13 amino acids long. The CDR3 reads CAWKGHNTGELFF. CDR3 sequence (DNA): TGTGCCTGGAAGGGACATAACACCGGGGAGCTGTTTTTT.

The rearrangement links TRBV25-1 to TRBJ1-1, with 7 bases matching TRBD1. Germline-derived CDR1 and CDR2 are MGHDK and SYGVNS. V dropped 1 base and J dropped 1; count of bases not matched to a gene: 3. The CDR3 totals 15 residues. The CDR3 loop is CASSELAGGNTEAFF. CDR3 nucleotide sequence: TGTGCCAGCAGTGAATTGGCAGGGGGGAACACTGAAGCTTTCTTT.

As regards this clone: A junction end diverges from the germline sequence, so it may reflect a read error. The CDR3 loop is CASSIDRGGAAVF. Written as DNA, the CDR3 is TGTGCCAGTAGTATAGATCGTGGGGGAGCAGCGGTCTTC. The rearrangement uses TRBV19 and TRBJ2-1; either TRBD1 or TRBD2 may fit D (5 bases each). CDR1 and CDR2 from the germline V gene are LNHDA and SQIVND (reference sequence). This CDR3 region has 13 residues.